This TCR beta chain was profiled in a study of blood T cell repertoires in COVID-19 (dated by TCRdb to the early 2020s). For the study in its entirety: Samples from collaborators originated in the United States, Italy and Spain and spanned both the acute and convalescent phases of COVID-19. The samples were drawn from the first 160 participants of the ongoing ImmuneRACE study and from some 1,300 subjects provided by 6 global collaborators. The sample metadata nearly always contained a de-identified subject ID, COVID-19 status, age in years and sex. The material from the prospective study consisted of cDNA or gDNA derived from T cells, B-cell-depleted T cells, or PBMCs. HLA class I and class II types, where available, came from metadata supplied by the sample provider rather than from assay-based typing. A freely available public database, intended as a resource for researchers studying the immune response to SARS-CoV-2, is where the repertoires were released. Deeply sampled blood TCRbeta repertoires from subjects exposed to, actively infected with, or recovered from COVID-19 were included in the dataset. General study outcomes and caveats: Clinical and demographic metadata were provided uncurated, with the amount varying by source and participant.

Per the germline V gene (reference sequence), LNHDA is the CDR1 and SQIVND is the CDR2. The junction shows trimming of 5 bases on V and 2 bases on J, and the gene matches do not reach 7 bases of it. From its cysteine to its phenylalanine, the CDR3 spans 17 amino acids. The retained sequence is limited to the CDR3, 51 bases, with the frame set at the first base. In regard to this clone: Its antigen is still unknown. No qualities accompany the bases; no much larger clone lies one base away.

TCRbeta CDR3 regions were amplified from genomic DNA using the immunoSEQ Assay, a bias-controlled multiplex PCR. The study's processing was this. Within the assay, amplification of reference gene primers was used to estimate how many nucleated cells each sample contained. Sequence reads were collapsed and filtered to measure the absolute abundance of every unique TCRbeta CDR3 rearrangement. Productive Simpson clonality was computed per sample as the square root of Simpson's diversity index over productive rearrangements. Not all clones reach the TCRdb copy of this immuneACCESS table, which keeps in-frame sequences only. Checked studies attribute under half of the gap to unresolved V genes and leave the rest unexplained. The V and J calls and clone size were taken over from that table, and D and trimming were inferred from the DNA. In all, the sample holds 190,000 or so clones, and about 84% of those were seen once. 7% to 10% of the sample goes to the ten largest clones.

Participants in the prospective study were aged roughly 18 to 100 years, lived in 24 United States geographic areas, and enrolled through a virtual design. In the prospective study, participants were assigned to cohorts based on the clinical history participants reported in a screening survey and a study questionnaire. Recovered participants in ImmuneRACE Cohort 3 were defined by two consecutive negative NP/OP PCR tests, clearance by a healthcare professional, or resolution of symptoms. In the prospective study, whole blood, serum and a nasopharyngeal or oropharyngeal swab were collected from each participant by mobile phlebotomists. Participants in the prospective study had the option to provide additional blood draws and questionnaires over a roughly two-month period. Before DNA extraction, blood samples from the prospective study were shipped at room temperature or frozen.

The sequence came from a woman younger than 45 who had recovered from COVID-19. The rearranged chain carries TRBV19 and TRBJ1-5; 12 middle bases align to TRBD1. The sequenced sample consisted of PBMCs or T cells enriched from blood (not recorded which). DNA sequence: TGTGCCAGTAGTGTGGGACAGGGGGCGTTCGGCAATCAGCCCCAGCATTTT. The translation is CASSVGQGAFGNQPQHF.